These 29 T cell receptor beta chains were all obtained from the same sample, sequenced in a study of beta chain features in type 1 diabetes. General study results and limits: Type 1 diabetes patients had TCRB CDR3s that were shorter (moderately but significantly so) in all four CD4+ subsets.

Expressed TCRB transcripts got sequenced, as all isolated RNA was reverse transcribed. Measured with immunoSEQ multiplex PCR; TCRdb has only the in-frame clones, and not every one. The sample comprises around 250,000 clones, about 23% of which are singletons, and roughly 0.013% rests with the top ten. Their cognate antigens are unknown. The specimen sequenced was naive CD4+ T cells from blood. These receptor sequences come from a woman aged 30 to 39 with type 1 diabetes.

This clone came up once. The chain has TRBV28 and TRBJ2-7, with D possibly being TRBD1 (7 bases). The V and J ends lost 0 bases and 5 bases respectively, with 14 bases between them. The CDR3 consists of 15 residues. The germline V gene encodes CDR1 MDHEN and CDR2 SYDVKM. The CDR3 DNA is TGTGCCAGCAGTTTATGGCAGGGGGGCGTCGACGAGCAGTACTTC. This gives the protein CASSLWQGGVDEQYF. Based on the CDR3 plus reference TRBV28 and TRBJ2-7, the full variable domain is DVKVTQSSRYLVKRTGEKVFLECVQDMDHENMFWYRQDPGLGLRLIYFSYDVKMKEKGDIPEGYSVSREKKERFSLILESASTNQTSMYLCASSLWQGGVDEQYFGPGTRLTVT.

The chain is built from TRBV4-1 and TRBJ2-7; 11 bases match TRBD2. This CDR3 comprises 15 residues. After removal of 2 bases from V and 7 bases from J, the junction contained 7 bases not matched to a gene. Germline CDR1 is MGHRA and CDR2 is YSYEKL. CDR3 sequence (DNA): TGCGCCAGCAGCCAACTACTAGCGGGAGTGGCTGAGCAGTACTTC. It encodes CASSQLLAGVAEQYF.

Turning to this clone: Its ends do not fully match the called genes, so a read error is possible. The CDR3: CASSFGGGPEAF. CDR3 nucleotides: TGTGCCAGCAGCTTCGGGGGAGGGCCCGAGGCTTTC. This chain joins TRBV7-3 and TRBJ2-6, with 7 bases aligning to TRBD2. The germline V gene has CDR1 SGHTA and CDR2 FQGTGA. The CDR3 runs 12 residues.

The V and J genes are TRBV10-3 and TRBJ2-7; D not resolved. Trimming removed 2 bases at V and 4 bases at J, with 3 bases between. The germline gives CDR1 ENHRY, CDR2 SYGVKD. The CDR3 consists of 11 residues. CDR3 loop: CAISEEYEQYF. The CDR3 bases are TGTGCCATCAGTGAGGAGTACGAGCAGTACTTC.

V and J are TRBV18 and TRBJ2-7; 7 positions agree with TRBD2. There are 16 residues in the CDR3. From germline, CDR1 is KGHSH and CDR2 LQKENI. V shed 0 bases and J 7 bases; nucleotides not matched to a gene: 12. CDR3 loop: CASSPPFSGRTWEQYF. Written as DNA, the CDR3 is TGTGCCAGCTCACCACCGTTTAGCGGGCGAACTTGGGAGCAGTACTTC. The full variable domain, with the rest looked up from reference TRBV18 and TRBJ2-7, is NAGVMQNPRHLVRRRGQEARLRCSPMKGHSHVYWYRQLPEEGLKFMVYLQKENIIDESGMPKERFSAEFPKEGPSILRIQQVVRGDSAAYFCASSPPFSGRTWEQYFGPGTRLTVT.

This clone was observed a few times. The genes are TRBV28 and TRBJ2-4; 11 bases fit TRBD1. The V gene end was trimmed by 6 bases and the J gene end by 7 bases; junction bases not matched to a gene: 11. This CDR3 contains 16 residues. Germline CDR1 is MDHEN and CDR2 is SYDVKM. Here the CDR3 DNA reads TGTGCCAGCAGCCCTTGGGAGGGGACAGGGGGGAACATTCAGTACTTC. The encoded protein is CASSPWEGTGGNIQYF.

About this clone itself: At the DNA level, this CDR3 is encoded by other sequences in the same sample as well. The chain recombines TRBV30 with TRBJ2-7; D possibly corresponds to TRBD2 (6 bases). V was clipped by 5 bases and J by 2 bases, with 13 bases between them. This CDR3 is built from 13 residues. Germline CDR1 GTSNPN, CDR2 SVGIG (reference sequence). CDR3 loop: CAWSQGGPYEQYF. In nucleotides, the CDR3 is TGTGCCTGGTCGCAGGGAGGACCCTACGAGCAGTACTTC.

The chain is built from TRBV11-1 and TRBJ2-5, with D unclear. The CDR3 has 13 residues. The V end was cut by 4 bases, the J end by 2 bases, with 8 bases between. Looked up from germline, CDR1 is SGHAT and CDR2 is FQDESV (reference sequence). The chain's CDR3 is CASSYRSQETQYF. The CDR3, as DNA: TGTGCCAGCAGCTACCGGTCACAAGAGACCCAGTACTTC.

In its sample, this clone was seen a few times. This CDR3 reads CASSQDPGQGYQPQHF. CDR3 in DNA: TGCGCCAGCAGCCAAGATCCGGGACAGGGTTATCAGCCCCAGCATTTT. This chain joins TRBV4-1 and TRBJ1-5; 9 nucleotides agree with TRBD1. Germline trimming cut 0 bases from V and 5 bases from J; bases unmatched to any gene: 5. This CDR3 has 16 amino acids. The V gene's germline CDR1 is MGHRA and CDR2 YSYEKL.

This clone has more than one count but fewer than ten. The chain joins TRBV6-4 to TRBJ1-1, with 9 positions matching TRBD1. The length of the CDR3 is 13 residues. CDR1 is MRHNA, CDR2 SNTAGT, per germline. J gave up 5 bases and V 6 bases, and 4 bases lay outside the gene matches. CDR3 DNA sequence: TGTGCCAGCAGCAGGACAGGGGAGACTGAAGCTTTCTTT. Translated, it gives CASSRTGETEAFF.

This clone was picked up a small number of times. The chain couples TRBV7-9 to TRBJ1-1; no definite D call. The V end lost 2 bases, the J end lost 4 bases, and 14 bases lay between the germline ends. Germline V lookup: CDR1 SEHNR, CDR2 FQNEAQ (reference sequence). This CDR3 comprises 15 residues. The CDR3 is CASSLWVGEGTEAFF. The CDR3 region has the DNA TGTGCCAGCAGCTTATGGGTCGGGGAGGGCACTGAAGCTTTCTTT.

With respect to this clone: This sample also contains other DNA sequences that code for the same CDR3. This chain links TRBV30 with TRBJ1-1; 8 bases match TRBD1. The CDR3 has 13 amino acids. The germline CDR1 and CDR2 sequences are GTSNPN and SVGIG (reference sequence). The junction had 2 bases not matched to a gene; V was cut back by 2 bases and J by 3 bases. The CDR3 DNA reads as TGTGCCTGGAGTTTGACAGGGGACACTGAAGCTTTCTTT. Amino acids: CAWSLTGDTEAFF.

This clone was observed a few times. The rearrangement uses TRBV5-1 and TRBJ1-5; D call uncertain. V lost 0 bases and J lost 0, with 7 bases in between. CDR1 is SGHRS and CDR2 is YFSETQ in the germline V gene. This CDR3 has 15 amino acids. The CDR3 protein is CASSLDRNSNQPQHF. CDR3 sequence (DNA): TGCGCCAGCAGCTTGGACAGAAATAGCAATCAGCCCCAGCATTTT.

J is TRBJ2-3 and V is TRBV4-2; 9 bases line up with TRBD2. The V gene end was trimmed by 0 bases and the J gene end by 0 bases; junction bases not matched to a gene: 7. The V gene's germline CDR1 is LGHNA and CDR2 YNFKEQ. The CDR3 extends over 18 amino acids. CDR3 DNA: TGTGCCAGCAGCCAAGAACTAGCGGGCCCCTTGAGCACAGATACGCAGTATTTT. It encodes CASSQELAGPLSTDTQYF.

The gene calls are TRBV30 and TRBJ2-1; D gene unclear. The CDR3 consists of 11 residues. CDR1 GTSNPN and CDR2 SVGIG come from the germline V gene (reference sequence). V lost 3 bases to trimming and J lost 4 bases, with 4 bases between them. The CDR3 sequence: CAWRLYNEQFF. CDR3 in DNA: TGTGCCTGGAGACTTTACAATGAGCAGTTCTTC.

J is TRBJ1-5 and V is TRBV30; TRBD1 matches 8 bases. The CDR3 is 13 amino acids. Germline V lookup: CDR1 GTSNPN, CDR2 SVGIG (reference sequence). V dropped 7 bases and J dropped 4; count of bases not matched to a gene: 6. In DNA form, the CDR3 reads TGTGCCTCTGGACAGGGTAGGAATCAGCCCCAGCATTTT. This gives the protein CASGQGRNQPQHF. The variable domain in full, with the rest retrieved from reference TRBV30 and TRBJ1-5, is SQTIHQWPATLVQPVGSPLSLECTVEGTSNPNLYWYRQAAGRGLQLLFYSVGIGQISSEVPQNLSASRPQDRQFILSSKKLLLSDSGFYLCASGQGRNQPQHFGDGTRLSIL.

This clone was seen more than once but under ten times. The chain links TRBV9 to TRBJ2-1; 10 nucleotides align to TRBD2. V shed 0 bases, J shed 9 bases, and the junction held 0 bases outside the gene matches. This CDR3 has 13 residues. The germline gives CDR1 SGDLS, CDR2 YYNGEE. CDR3 DNA sequence: TGTGCCAGCAGCGTAGGGACTAGCGGTGAGCAGTTCTTC. Translating it yields CASSVGTSGEQFF.

In this sample, this clone turned up a few times. This chain joins TRBV25-1 and TRBJ2-5; D ambiguous. The CDR3 totals 15 residues. Deletions cut 3 bases from V and 3 bases from J, with 14 bases between. Germline lookup yields CDR1 MGHDK and CDR2 SYGVNS. Here the CDR3 reads CASSDPTEAKETQYF. CDR3 nucleotide sequence: TGTGCCAGCAGTGATCCGACTGAAGCTAAAGAGACCCAGTACTTC.

This chain connects TRBV6-1 to TRBJ1-5; D unclear. V lost 9 bases to trimming and J lost 11 bases, with 17 bases between them. The CDR3 length is 12 residues. Germline V CDR1 and CDR2: MNHNS, SASEGT. The CDR3 sequence is CASAVTTGAQHF. The DNA for the CDR3 is TGTGCCAGTGCCGTTACTACCGGGGCCCAGCATTTT.

Concerning this clone itself: The sample has other DNA sequences that encode this CDR3 too. The chain joins TRBV2 to TRBJ1-1; the D is unclear. Trimming left V 1 base short and J 0 bases short, with 6 bases between. Germline V gene lookup returns CDR1 SNHLY and CDR2 FYNNEI. The CDR3 is made up of 14 amino acids. The CDR3, as DNA: TGTGCCAGCAGTGAAGGGCAGTTGAACACTGAAGCTTTCTTT. Its translation: CASSEGQLNTEAFF. Supplemented by reference TRBV2 and TRBJ1-1, the full variable domain reads EPEVTQTPSHQVTQMGQEVILRCVPISNHLYFYWYRQILGQKVEFLVSFYNNEISEKSEIFDDQFSVERPDGSNFTLKIRSTKLEDSAMYFCASSEGQLNTEAFFGQGTRLTVV.

This clone was counted only a few times. The V call is TRBV29-1, the J call TRBJ1-1; D remains unclear. The CDR3 is 12 amino acids. V was clipped by 4 bases and J by 1 base, with 7 bases between them. CDR1 SQVTM and CDR2 ANQGSEA come from the germline V gene. CDR3 DNA: TGCAGCGTTGGGAGGGAGAACACTGAAGCTTTCTTT. Translated, it gives CSVGRENTEAFF.

The table lists this clone with a few counts. The chain has TRBV15 and TRBJ2-5, with D uncertain. Germline V lookup: CDR1 LNHNV, CDR2 YYDKDF (reference sequence). The CDR3 runs 14 residues. Trimming removed 1 base from V and 1 base from J, with 7 bases in between. CDR3 protein: CATSRGNSQETQYF. In DNA, the CDR3 is TGTGCCACCAGCAGAGGGAACAGCCAAGAGACCCAGTACTTC.

The chain carries TRBV5-8 and TRBJ1-5; D uncertain. Germline-derived CDR1 and CDR2 are SGHTS and YDEGEE. The CDR3 contains 12 residues. Trimming left V 2 bases short and J 6 bases short, with 6 bases between. CDR3 region: CASSFRSQPQHF. The CDR3 nucleotides read TGTGCCAGCAGCTTCCGTAGTCAGCCCCAGCATTTT.

This clone has a handful of counts. This chain joins TRBV7-3 and TRBJ2-2, with a weak D call TRBD2 (5 bases). Trimming pared 5 bases from V and 4 bases from J, leaving 14 bases between. Germline V CDR1 and CDR2: SGHTA, FQGTGA. This CDR3 has 15 residues. The CDR3 DNA reads as TGTGCCAGCAGCCTGTTAGCCCGGGGCACCGGGGAGCTGTTTTTT. Translated: CASSLLARGTGELFF.

This clone occurred a few times. The chain has TRBV19 and TRBJ1-1, with D unclear. V lost 3 bases to trimming and J lost 5 bases, with 4 bases between them. The CDR3 extends over 11 amino acids. Germline values: CDR1 LNHDA, CDR2 SQIVND (reference sequence). The CDR3 DNA is TGTGCCAGTAGTATGCGGACTGAAGCTTTCTTT. Translation gives CASSMRTEAFF.

This clone appeared a few times. This chain uses TRBV29-1 with TRBJ2-3; 7 nucleotides align to TRBD2. The ends lost 3 bases at V and 0 bases at J; junction bases unmatched: 3. This CDR3 region has 14 residues. Germline V lookup: CDR1 SQVTM, CDR2 ANQGSEA. The CDR3 coding sequence is TGCAGCGTTGATGGTAGCGGGAGCACAGATACGCAGTATTTT. Amino acids: CSVDGSGSTDTQYF.

This chain uses TRBV4-1 with TRBJ1-1; D may be TRBD1 (5 bases). The CDR3 length is 15 residues. Germline V gene sequence: CDR1 MGHRA, CDR2 YSYEKL. The ends were cut back, 3 bases at V and 0 bases at J, with 11 bases in the middle. The CDR3 sequence: CASSQYRGMNTEAFF. For the CDR3, the DNA is TGCGCCAGCAGCCAGTACCGGGGGATGAACACTGAAGCTTTCTTT.

This clone appeared a few times. This chain links TRBV5-1 with TRBJ1-5; D is uncertain. Looked up from germline, CDR1 is SGHRS and CDR2 is YFSETQ. Trimming removed 8 bases from V and 2 bases from J, with 8 bases in between. This CDR3 region has 12 residues. CDR3 sequence (DNA): TGCGCCAGTCTCAAGCGCAATCAGCCCCAGCATTTT. It codes for CASLKRNQPQHF.

The genes are TRBV29-1 and TRBJ2-1, with TRBD1 identical over 11 bases. Germline CDR1 SQVTM, CDR2 ANQGSEA. This CDR3 has 14 residues. J gave up 8 bases and V 7 bases, and 10 bases lay outside the gene matches. CDR3 loop: CSGGTGGWLDEQFF. The CDR3 DNA follows: TGCAGCGGGGGGACAGGGGGTTGGTTGGATGAGCAGTTCTTC.